This is a list of T cell receptor beta chains from one sample in a study of blood T cell repertoires in COVID-19. Here immunoSEQ multiplex PCR was the method, and the copy in TCRdb shows in-frame clones only, minus some. The table records 50,000 to 75,000 clones, 70% to 75% of them present only once. Sequencing input: peripheral blood. The receptors derive from a woman aged 45-65 years with active or convalescent COVID-19. CDR3s leave out the opening cysteine and the closing phenylalanine or tryptophan. The listing skips clone size in some rows; elsewhere it reads once, few, many or a size class.

many	14	TRBV9	TRBJ2-2	ASSPGTSGNTGELF
few	14	TRBV9	TRBJ2-2	ASSGPGQGPTGELF
NA	10	TRBV6-6	TRBJ2-1	ASSLVENEQF
NA	13	TRBV3-1/TRBV3-2	TRBJ2-7	ASSQGVGGGYEQY
NA	13	TRBV9	TRBJ1-2	ASSIGHLANYGYT
NA	13	TRBV18	TRBJ1-6	ASSPPGPVGSPLH
once	13	TRBV5-6	TRBJ2-2	ASKTGTVNHGELF
NA	16	TRBV23-1	TRBJ2-2	ASSHPPRGTLNTGELF
NA	12	TRBV10-1	TRBJ2-2	ASSLLAGTGELF
NA	12	TRBV27	TRBJ2-7	ASRLAGPTYEQY
NA	11	TRBV11-2	TRBJ1-5	ASSLDRGQPQH
NA	14	TRBV18	TRBJ1-4	ASSPFTGSTNEKLF
NA	12	TRBV7-9	TRBJ2-3	ASSLGAGWDTQY
NA	12	TRBV27	TRBJ1-5	ASSFQGGNQPQH
NA	12	TRBV7-2	TRBJ2-2	ASSFSWNTGELF
few	14	TRBV11-2	TRBJ2-1	ASTRTSGMGANEQF
NA	15	TRBV28	TRBJ1-5	ASSLTTGHYSNQPQH
NA	12	TRBV24-1	TRBJ2-1	ATSDSGGEIGQF
NA	12	TRBV7-9	TRBJ2-7	ASSPPRGSYEQY
NA	14	TRBV5-1	TRBJ2-3	ASSSGTRGFTDTQY
NA	12	TRBV27	TRBJ2-5	ASSSLAAEETQY
many	14	TRBV4-1	TRBJ1-6	ASSQDPGGAGSPLH
NA	11	TRBV3-1/TRBV3-2	TRBJ1-1	ASSHRTATEAF
few	12	TRBV7-2	TRBJ2-7	ASSLVSGSYEQY
NA	14	TRBV9	TRBJ2-2	ASSPLAGGSTGELF
NA	16	TRBV19	TRBJ2-2	ASRRLAGGIYEPGELF
NA	14	TRBV6-2/TRBV6-3	TRBJ2-3	ASSPHSGSSTDTQY
NA	13	TRBV7-6	TRBJ2-5	ASSLALSGAGAQY
NA	10	TRBV20-1	TRBJ2-1	SASGLDLVQF
NA	14	TRBV10-3	TRBJ2-1	AISGVGGGTYNEQF
NA	13	TRBV28	TRBJ1-2	ASTAGQRTNYGYT
NA	15	TRBV27	TRBJ1-5	ASSFREGGDSNQPQH
NA	17	TRBV19	TRBJ2-5	ASSVPDSGRAYPQETQY
few	15	TRBV4-1	TRBJ2-1	ASSRAGLAGPGNEQF
NA	11	TRBV12-5	TRBJ2-7	ASGSGASYEQY
NA	11	TRBV12-3/TRBV12-4	TRBJ2-3	ASSLLSTDTQY
NA	12	TRBV6-2/TRBV6-3	TRBJ1-6	ASSSSTSNSPLH
few	12	TRBV5-4	TRBJ2-3	ASSLASGTDTQY
few	14	TRBV7-8	TRBJ1-5	ASSLSTGFPNQPQH
many	13	TRBV7-9	TRBJ1-2	ASSSRAGADYGYT
few	11	TRBV29-1	TRBJ2-2	SVFLLGTGELF
NA	13	TRBV2	TRBJ1-1	ASSEIGRGNTEAF
NA	11	TRBV30	TRBJ1-5	AWSVGSDQPQH
NA	13	TRBV28	TRBJ1-6	ASTVQGAANSPLH
NA	14	TRBV11-1	TRBJ2-1	ASSWRLAGSYNEQF
NA	12	TRBV19	TRBJ2-7	ASSIQTGQYEQY
NA	11	TRBV11-3	TRBJ2-1	ASSLGWTGQQF
NA	13	TRBV10-3	TRBJ2-5	AIKKTSGLQETQY
NA	12	TRBV11-1	TRBJ2-3	ASSLQGVRDTQY
NA	11	TRBV7-7	TRBJ2-5	ASSSGGEETQY
few	14	TRBV9	TRBJ2-5	ASSVAFGQGGGTQY
NA	15	TRBV4-2	TRBJ2-7	ASSQDLGAGPSYEQY